This is a list of T cell receptor beta chains from one sample in a study of CD8+CD57+ T cells in acquired aplastic anemia. TCRdb re-called the reads through MiXCR, storing one row per CDR3 protein. The sample lists fewer than 80,000 distinct CDR3 sequences, less than 85% occurring once. Sequenced input: sorted CD4+, CD8+, or CD8+CD57+ T cells (not recorded which) from PBMCs. These receptors all come from a human donor with aplastic anemia. Each CDR3 is given with its conserved first and last residue. D genes are given only for firm matches. A clone size is listed for some rows: how often the clone was seen (once, few, many), or a class if it is expanded.

>once|TRBD1|TRBJ1-2|TRBV7-9
TGTGCCAGCAGCCGTGGGACAGACTACTATGGCTACACCTTC
CASSRGTDYYGYTF
>few|.|TRBJ1-4|TRBV12-3/TRBV12-4
TGTGCCACCGCGCTGTCATCCGGGGGATCGGGTGAAAAACTGTTTTTT
CATALSSGGSGEKLFF
>.|.|TRBJ1-2|TRBV20-1
TGCAGTGCTAGAAAATTTACAAGGAACTATGGCTACACCTTC
CSARKFTRNYGYTF
>.|TRBD2|TRBJ2-3|TRBV24-1
TGTGCCACCAGTGAGTTGACTAGCTCGACAGATACGCAGTATTTT
CATSELTSSTDTQYF
>few|.|TRBJ1-2|TRBV7-3
TGTGCCAGCAGCTTTCAGGGGATTGGCTACACCTTC
CASSFQGIGYTF
>few|.|TRBJ2-7|TRBV28
TGTGCCAGCAGCAACTTCTACGAGCAGTACTTC
CASSNFYEQYF
>.|.|TRBJ1-1|TRBV7-2
TGTGCCAGCAGCCGAGTGACTGAAGCTTTCTTT
CASSRVTEAFF
>few|TRBD2|TRBJ2-3|TRBV15
TGTGCCACCAGCAGGGAGGGGACTAGCGGGGGCGATACGCAGTATTTT
CATSREGTSGGDTQYF
>.|.|TRBJ2-7|TRBV19
TGTGCCAGTAGACCTGGGGGCAGGGATGAGCAGTACTTC
CASRPGGRDEQYF
>.|.|TRBJ2-2|TRBV19
TGTGCCAGTAATTGGGGAGATCGCACCGGGGAGCTGTTTTTT
CASNWGDRTGELFF